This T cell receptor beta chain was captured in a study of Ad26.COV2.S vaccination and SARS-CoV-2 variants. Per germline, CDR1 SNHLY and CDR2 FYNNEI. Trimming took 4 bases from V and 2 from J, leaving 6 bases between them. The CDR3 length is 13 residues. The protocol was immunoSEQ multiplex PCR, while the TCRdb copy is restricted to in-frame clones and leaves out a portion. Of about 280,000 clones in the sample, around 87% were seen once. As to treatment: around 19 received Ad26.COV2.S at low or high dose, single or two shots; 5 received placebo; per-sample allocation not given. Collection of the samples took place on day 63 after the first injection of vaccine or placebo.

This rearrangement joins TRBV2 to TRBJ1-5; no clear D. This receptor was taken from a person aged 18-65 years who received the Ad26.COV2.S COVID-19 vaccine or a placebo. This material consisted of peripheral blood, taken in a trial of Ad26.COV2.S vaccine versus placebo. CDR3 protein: CASSAVGNQPQHF. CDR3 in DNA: TGTGCCAGCAGTGCGGTGGGCAATCAGCCCCAGCATTTT.